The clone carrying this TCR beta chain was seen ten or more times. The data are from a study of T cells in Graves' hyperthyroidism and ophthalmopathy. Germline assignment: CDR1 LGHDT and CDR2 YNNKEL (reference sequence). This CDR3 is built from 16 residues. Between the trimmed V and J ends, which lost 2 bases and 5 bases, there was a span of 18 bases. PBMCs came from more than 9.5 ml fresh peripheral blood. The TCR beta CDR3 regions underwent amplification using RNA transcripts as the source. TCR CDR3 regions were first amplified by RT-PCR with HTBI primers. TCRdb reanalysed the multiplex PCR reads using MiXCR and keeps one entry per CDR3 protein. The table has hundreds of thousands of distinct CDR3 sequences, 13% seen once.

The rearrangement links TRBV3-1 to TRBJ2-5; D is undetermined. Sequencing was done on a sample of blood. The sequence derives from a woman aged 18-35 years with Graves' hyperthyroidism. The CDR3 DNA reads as TGTGCCAGCAGCCAAAGTGGCCCCCGGAGTAGTGAGACCCAGTACTTC. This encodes CASSQSGPRSSETQYF.